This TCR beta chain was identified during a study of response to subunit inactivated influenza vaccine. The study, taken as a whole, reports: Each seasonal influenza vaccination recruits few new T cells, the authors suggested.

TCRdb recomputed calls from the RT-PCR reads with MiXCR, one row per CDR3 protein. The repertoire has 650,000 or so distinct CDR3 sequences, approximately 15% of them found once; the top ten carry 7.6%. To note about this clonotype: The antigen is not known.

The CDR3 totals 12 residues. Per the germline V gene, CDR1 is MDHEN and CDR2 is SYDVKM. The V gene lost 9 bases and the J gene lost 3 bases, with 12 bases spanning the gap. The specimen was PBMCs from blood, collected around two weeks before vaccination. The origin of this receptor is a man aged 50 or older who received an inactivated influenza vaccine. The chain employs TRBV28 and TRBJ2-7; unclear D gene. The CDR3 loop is CASQMTDYEQYF. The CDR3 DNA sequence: TGTGCCAGTCAAATGACCGACTACGAGCAGTACTTC. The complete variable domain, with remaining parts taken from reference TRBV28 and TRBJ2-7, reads DVKVTQSSRYLVKRTGEKVFLECVQDMDHENMFWYRQDPGLGLRLIYFSYDVKMKEKGDIPEGYSVSREKKERFSLILESASTNQTSMYLCASQMTDYEQYFGPGTRLTVT.